These 9 T cell receptor beta chains were all obtained from the same sample, sequenced in a study of blood T cell repertoires in COVID-19. Data came from immunoSEQ multiplex PCR; TCRdb stores just in-frame clones and leaves some out. The table includes around 200,000 clones, around four fifths detected once. Source material: peripheral blood. These receptors were taken from a man aged 35 to 55 with active or convalescent COVID-19.

This chain links TRBV6-5 with TRBJ2-7; maybe TRBD1 (6 bases). V was trimmed by 2 bases and J by 5 bases, leaving 16 bases between them. CDR3 length: 15 residues. Germline V CDR1 and CDR2: MNHEY, SVGAGI. CDR3 residues: CASSYGGARLDEQYF. CDR3 DNA sequence: TGTGCCAGCAGTTACGGGGGCGCCCGGTTGGACGAGCAGTACTTC.

The V call is TRBV5-8, the J call TRBJ2-1, with TRBD1 matching over 8 bases. The CDR3 loop spans 15 amino acids. The V segment lost 6 bases and the J segment 1 base; nucleotides outside the gene matches: 6. In germline, CDR1 is SGHTS, CDR2 YDEGEE. The CDR3 sequence: CASTTGGRSYNEQFF. CDR3 DNA: TGTGCCAGCACCACAGGGGGTCGGTCCTACAATGAGCAGTTCTTC.

This sequence joins TRBV7-2 and TRBJ1-3; tentative D call: TRBD1 (5 bases). This CDR3 spans 15 amino acids. V dropped 8 bases and J dropped 3 bases, with 17 bases sitting between them. The germline V gene has CDR1 SGHTA and CDR2 FQGNSA. The CDR3 DNA is TGTGCCAGCTCGGAGAAGGGGTCAGATGGAAACACCATATATTTT. This codes for CASSEKGSDGNTIYF.

The table lists this clone with a count of one. This chain joins TRBV4-1 and TRBJ1-1; no definite D call. V lost 3 bases and J lost 6, with 20 bases in between. The CDR3 is 16 residues long. Germline values: CDR1 MGHRA, CDR2 YSYEKL. In nucleotides, the CDR3 is TGCGCCAGCAGCCAGATTCTTGGGCTAGCCGGACCTGAAGCTTTCTTT. Protein product: CASSQILGLAGPEAFF.

This chain joins TRBV5-5 and TRBJ2-5, with 12 bases fitting TRBD2. The CDR3 loop spans 15 amino acids. Looked up from germline, CDR1 is SGHKS and CDR2 is YYEKEE (reference sequence). J gave up 1 base and V 5 bases, and 3 bases lay outside the gene matches. The CDR3 region is CASRILAGGQETQYF. CDR3 sequence (DNA): TGTGCCAGCAGAATACTAGCGGGAGGCCAAGAGACCCAGTACTTC.

V gene TRBV30 combines with J gene TRBJ1-2; the match to TRBD1 covers 7 bases. The CDR3 spans 17 residues. Trimming cost V 4 bases and J 2 bases; bases outside gene matches: 16. Germline lookup yields CDR1 GTSNPN and CDR2 SVGIG (reference sequence). CDR3 sequence: CAWIRFGDRVLNYGYTF. In nucleotides, the CDR3 is TGTGCCTGGATTCGTTTTGGAGACAGGGTCTTAAACTATGGCTACACCTTC.

This clone occurred many times. The chain links TRBV11-2 to TRBJ2-1; tentative D call: TRBD1 (5 bases). V lost 3 bases and J lost 10, with 13 bases in between. Germline V gene lookup returns CDR1 SGHAT and CDR2 FQNNGV. There are 13 residues in the CDR3. The DNA of the CDR3 is TGTGCCAGCAGCTTGACGACAGAATCGGAGCAGTTCTTC. Translating gives CASSLTTESEQFF.

V gene TRBV7-9 combines with J gene TRBJ1-5, with 7 positions matching TRBD1. The CDR3 is 14 amino acids. Per germline, CDR1 SEHNR and CDR2 FQNEAQ (reference sequence). Germline trimming cut 5 bases from V and 2 bases from J; bases unmatched to any gene: 3. CDR3 residues: CASSLTGGNQPQHF. CDR3 coding DNA: TGTGCCAGCAGCCTCACAGGGGGCAATCAGCCCCAGCATTTT.

The V and J genes are TRBV7-9 and TRBJ2-1; perhaps TRBD1 as D (5 bases). The CDR3 runs 14 residues. Germline V gives CDR1 SEHNR, CDR2 FQNEAQ (reference sequence). V lost 0 bases and J 8 bases, leaving 11 bases between the germline ends. CDR3 DNA sequence: TGTGCCAGCAGCTTAGCGGGGCTAGTCCATGAGCAGTTCTTC. The encoded protein is CASSLAGLVHEQFF.